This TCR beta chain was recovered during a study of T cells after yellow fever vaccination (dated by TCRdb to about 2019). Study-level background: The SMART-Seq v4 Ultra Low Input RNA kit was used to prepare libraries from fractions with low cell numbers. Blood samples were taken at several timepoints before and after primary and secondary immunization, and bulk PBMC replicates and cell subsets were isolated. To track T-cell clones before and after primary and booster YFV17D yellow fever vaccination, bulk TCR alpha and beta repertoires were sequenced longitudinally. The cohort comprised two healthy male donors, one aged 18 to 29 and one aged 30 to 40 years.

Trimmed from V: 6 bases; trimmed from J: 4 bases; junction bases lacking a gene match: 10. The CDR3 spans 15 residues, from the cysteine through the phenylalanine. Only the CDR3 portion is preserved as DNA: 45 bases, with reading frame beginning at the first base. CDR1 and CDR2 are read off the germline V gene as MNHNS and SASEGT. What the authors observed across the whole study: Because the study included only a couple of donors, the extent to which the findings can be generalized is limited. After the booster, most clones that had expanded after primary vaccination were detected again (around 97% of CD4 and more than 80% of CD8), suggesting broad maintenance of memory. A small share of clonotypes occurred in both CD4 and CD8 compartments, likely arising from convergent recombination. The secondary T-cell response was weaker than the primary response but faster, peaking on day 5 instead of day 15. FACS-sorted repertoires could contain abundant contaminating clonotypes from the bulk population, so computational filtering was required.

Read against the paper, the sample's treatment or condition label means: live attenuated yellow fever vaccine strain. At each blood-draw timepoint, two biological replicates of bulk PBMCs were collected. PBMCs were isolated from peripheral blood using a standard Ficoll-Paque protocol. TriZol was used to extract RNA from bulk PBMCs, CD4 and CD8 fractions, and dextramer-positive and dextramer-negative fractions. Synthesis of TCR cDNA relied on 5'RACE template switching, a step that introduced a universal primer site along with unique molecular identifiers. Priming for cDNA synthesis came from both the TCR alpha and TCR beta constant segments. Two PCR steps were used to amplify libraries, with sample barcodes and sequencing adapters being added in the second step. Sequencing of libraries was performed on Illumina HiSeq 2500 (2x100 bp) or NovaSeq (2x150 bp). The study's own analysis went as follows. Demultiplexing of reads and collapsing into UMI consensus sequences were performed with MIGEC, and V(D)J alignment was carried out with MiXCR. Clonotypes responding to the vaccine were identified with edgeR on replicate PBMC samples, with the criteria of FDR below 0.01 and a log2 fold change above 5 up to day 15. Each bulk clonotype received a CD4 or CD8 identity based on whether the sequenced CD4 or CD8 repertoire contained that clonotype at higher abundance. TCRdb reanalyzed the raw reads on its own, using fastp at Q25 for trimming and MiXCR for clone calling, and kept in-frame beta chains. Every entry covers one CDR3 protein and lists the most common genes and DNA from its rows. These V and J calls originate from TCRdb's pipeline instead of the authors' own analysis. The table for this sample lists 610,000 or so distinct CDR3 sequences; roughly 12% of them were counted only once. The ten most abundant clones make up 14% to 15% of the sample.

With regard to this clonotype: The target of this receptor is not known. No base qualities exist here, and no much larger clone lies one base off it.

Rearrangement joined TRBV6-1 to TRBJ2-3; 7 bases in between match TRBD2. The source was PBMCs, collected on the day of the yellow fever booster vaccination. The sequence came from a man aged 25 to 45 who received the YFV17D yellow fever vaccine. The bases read TGTGCCAGCAGCATTGGGGCGGGAGCACCAGATACGCAGTATTTT. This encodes CASSIGAGAPDTQYF.